The entry below gives a single T cell receptor beta chain sequence along with its context. This clonotype has a single count. Its antigen is not yet known. Per-base quality was not reported, and no clone a single base away is much larger than it. A single read offers scant evidence. The method was RACE. Sequencing relied on a NextSeq 500. During library preparation, unique molecular identifiers were attached to individual cDNA molecules so that TCRs could be counted quantitatively and reproducibly. For every blood RNA sample, sequencing covered both the TCR alpha and TCR beta chains. Per the original workflow: Samples had a median of 95,638 TCRs, with a range from about 20,000 to 690,600. The Decombinator software suite was used to annotate the V, J and CDR3 of the TCR reads. To make PS versus PT1 abundance plots, every sample was subsampled to the same number of TCRs (28,000). Expanded TCRs were defined as absent before sensitization and observed at least eight times at the 2-week time point. The public sequencing data were trimmed at Q25 with fastp and processed into clonotypes with MiXCR by TCRdb, which kept only in-frame beta chains. Merged by CDR3 protein, the rows form single entries marked with the most common genes and DNA. None of the V and J calls come from the authors' own analysis; TCRdb made them. This sample is represented by about 120,000 distinct CDR3 sequences; about 14% of them were singletons. The ten largest clonotypes hold around 2.7% of the sample.

The CDR3 has 11 amino acids, counting the end cysteine and phenylalanine. The read is trimmed to its CDR3 DNA, 33 bases read in frame from base 1. The junction carries 10 bases between V and J, which are trimmed by 5 bases and 6 bases respectively. CDR1 GTSNPN and CDR2 SVGIG are derived from the germline V gene (reference sequence). This sample was included in a study of human T cells and chemical hapten exposure (dated by TCRdb to 2020 to 2023). Describing the broader study: For sensitization, 2% DPC in acetone was applied to an approximately 2 cm by approximately 2 cm area of upper inner arm skin. Weekly therapeutic DPC doses were additionally applied to the scalp of patients throughout the approximately 25-week study period. Patch tests used Finn chambers with 0.01% DPC on the upper back, scored after 6 days by International Contact Dermatitis Research Group standards. Alopecia areata with under or over 50% scalp involvement, alopecia totalis and alopecia universalis were represented in the patient cohort, which was mostly female. Libraries were pooled for sequencing, and variation in per-sample TCR yields was attributed mainly to small differences in library volumes within the pool. This study followed changes in the peripheral blood TCR repertoire in vivo during primary and secondary sensitization of alopecia patients to the hapten diphenylcyclopropenone (DPC). Blood samples were taken from patients before sensitization (week 0) and at 2, 6 and about 24 weeks after DPC sensitization. Blood for TCR sequencing was provided by twenty-nine alopecia patients at one to four time points (pre-sensitization, 2, 6 and 24 weeks).

In light of the paper, this sample's time point label describes: pre-sensitization, week 0. Sample treatment or condition, as interpreted from the label and publication: therapeutic diphenylcyclopropenone sensitization with weekly scalp DPC. Blood at each patch-test visit was drawn before the patch test was applied. To be eligible, patients had to be aged 18 to 70, diagnosed with alopecia and judged suitable for DPC therapy, while pregnant patients were excluded. Total RNA was extracted from unfractionated whole blood that had been collected in Tempus Blood RNA tubes. The investigation overall reported the following: After repeated subsampling, the strength of the expansion versus patch-test correlation and the threshold at which it became significant changed. A positive correlation was found between the number of PT1 expanded TCRs and patch test score, with significance reached at thresholds 8, 16 and 32 but not 4. All patients had alopecia, a presumed autoimmune disease, so their immune response might differ from that of healthy individuals. Compared with pre-sensitization or healthy control sets, expanded TCRs formed significantly more large CDR3 similarity clusters, which is consistent with antigen-driven responses. The number of TCRs above 1 in 1000 frequency did not change with DPC sensitization; there was no evidence of global repertoire structure alterations.

This material consisted of whole blood, taken in connection with sensitization to the hapten diphenylcyclopropenone (DPC). This TCR was recovered from a woman between 18 and 29 years old with alopecia areata. Some clones in this sample may be carry-over from other donors' samples. The chain is encoded by TRBV30 joined to TRBJ1-1; the D gene is possibly TRBD1, with 5 bases matching. The CDR3 in this case is CAWLRDPEAFF. The sequenced DNA: TGTGCCTGGTTGAGGGACCCTGAAGCTTTCTTT.